Below are 32 T cell receptor beta chains sequenced from a single sample in a study of T-cell memory formation after mild COVID-19. TCRdb fed the 5' RACE reads into MiXCR, producing one record per CDR3 protein. The sample has roughly 240,000 distinct CDR3 sequences, around 15% seen once. The sequenced material came from PBMCs or a T cell subset sorted from them (not recorded which). These receptors were taken from a man aged 18 to 30 who had mild COVID-19 (a few samples of this study predate the infection). Cell type and time point are not known.

At least ten counts were recorded for this clonotype. The chain recombines TRBV7-8 with TRBJ1-5; D is ambiguous. V shed 0 bases and J shed 0 bases, with 12 bases lying between them. This CDR3 spans 17 amino acids. CDR1 and CDR2 from the germline V gene are SGHVS and FQNEAQ. The CDR3 loop is CASSLARKGYSNQPQHF. The CDR3 DNA sequence: TGTGCCAGCAGCTTAGCGCGTAAGGGTTATAGCAATCAGCCCCAGCATTTT.

This chain joins TRBV12-3 or TRBV12-4 and TRBJ1-2, with 7 nucleotides matching TRBD1. The CDR3 is made up of 17 amino acids. Trimming removed 2 bases from V and 5 bases from J; junction bases left unmatched: 14. CDR3 protein: CASSLLPVRQGGYGYTF. The CDR3, as DNA: TGTGCCAGCAGTTTACTACCCGTCCGACAGGGTGGATATGGCTACACCTTC.

The chain couples TRBV6-6 to TRBJ1-2; TRBD1 might be the D (5 bases). With 4 bases removed from V and 0 bases from J, the gap between germline ends came to 12 bases. From germline, CDR1 is MNHNY and CDR2 SVGAGI (reference sequence). This CDR3 spans 15 amino acids. CDR3 sequence: CASSSRGLANYGYTF. DNA for the CDR3: TGTGCCAGCAGTTCCCGGGGCCTAGCTAACTATGGCTACACCTTC.

This clonotype was seen more than once but under ten times. The J gene is TRBJ2-3, the V gene TRBV7-8; D possibly corresponds to TRBD2 (6 bases). This CDR3 has 13 residues. Trimming removed 0 bases at V and 5 bases at J, with 6 bases between. The germline V gene encodes CDR1 SGHVS and CDR2 FQNEAQ. The CDR3 nucleotides read TGTGCCAGCAGCTTAGCCGGGAGAGATACGCAGTATTTT. Translated: CASSLAGRDTQYF. Filled out from reference TRBV7-8 and TRBJ2-3, the complete variable domain reads GAGVSQSPRYKVAKRGQDVALRCDPISGHVSLFWYQQALGQGPEFLTYFQNEAQLDKSGLPSDRFFAERPEGSVSTLKIQRTQQEDSAVYLCASSLAGRDTQYFGPGTRLTVL.

This clonotype was seen a few times. The chain joins TRBV7-3 to TRBJ2-2, with 7 bases matching TRBD2. The length of the CDR3 is 17 residues. V lost 0 bases to trimming and J lost 5 bases; unmatched junction nucleotides: 9. Germline CDR1 is SGHTA and CDR2 is FQGTGA. For the CDR3, the DNA is TGTGCCAGCAGCTTAACTAGCGGGCCAGGAGCTACCGGGGAGCTGTTTTTT. Its protein product is CASSLTSGPGATGELFF.

This rearrangement joins TRBV2 to TRBJ2-7; 8 nucleotides align to TRBD2. J lost 2 bases, V lost 7 bases, and 16 bases had no gene match. Germline lookup yields CDR1 SNHLY and CDR2 FYNNEI. The CDR3 is made up of 17 amino acids. CDR3 region: CASIRLIAGFSAYEQYF. DNA of the CDR3: TGTGCCAGCATCAGGTTAATAGCGGGGTTTTCAGCCTACGAGCAGTACTTC.

This clonotype was found a few times. The chain has TRBV20-1 and TRBJ2-1; D could derive from TRBD1 or TRBD2 (6 bases each). The CDR3 runs 14 residues. Germline values: CDR1 DFQATT, CDR2 SNEGSKA (reference sequence). V was trimmed by 0 bases and J by 10 bases, leaving 16 bases between them. The CDR3 sequence is CSARDPGGPGEQFF. The CDR3 DNA sequence: TGCAGTGCTAGAGATCCCGGGGGCCCCGGAGAGCAGTTCTTC.

The V gene is TRBV5-1, the J gene TRBJ2-2; tentative D call: TRBD1 (5 bases). The germline gives CDR1 SGHRS, CDR2 YFSETQ. The V gene lost 3 bases and the J gene lost 5 bases, with 11 bases spanning the gap. The CDR3 runs to 14 residues. The CDR3 loop reads CASSYSGSTGELFF. The CDR3, as DNA: TGCGCCAGCAGCTACTCAGGGTCGACCGGGGAGCTGTTTTTT.

This clonotype has a handful of counts. V gene TRBV28 combines with J gene TRBJ1-4; D gene ambiguous. Germline V lookup: CDR1 MDHEN, CDR2 SYDVKM. V was cut by 4 bases and J by 8 bases, with 8 bases left in between. The CDR3 contains 12 residues. The CDR3 region is CASSSGYEKLFF. The CDR3 nucleotides read TGTGCCAGCAGTTCGGGGTACGAAAAACTGTTTTTT.

The CDR3 loop reads CASSQENTARETQYF. CDR3 sequence (DNA): TGTGCCAGCAGCCAAGAAAACACAGCGAGGGAGACCCAGTACTTC. The chain carries TRBV4-2 and TRBJ2-5; no reliable D call. V was cut by 0 bases and J by 5 bases, with 13 bases left in between. This CDR3 is 15 amino acids long. Germline V lookup: CDR1 LGHNA, CDR2 YNFKEQ.

This clonotype turned up a few times. The chain has TRBV20-1 and TRBJ2-3, with no clear D. V dropped 5 bases and J dropped 6 bases, with 12 bases sitting between them. CDR3 size: 12 residues. The germline CDR1 and CDR2 sequences are DFQATT and SNEGSKA (reference sequence). The CDR3 is CSALGVPDTQYF. The CDR3 region has the DNA TGCAGTGCTTTAGGAGTTCCGGATACGCAGTATTTT.

This sequence joins TRBV10-3 and TRBJ1-2, with D possibly being TRBD1 (6 bases). Germline assignment: CDR1 ENHRY and CDR2 SYGVKD. Trimming left V 11 bases short and J 2 bases short, with 15 bases between. The CDR3 spans 13 residues. The CDR3 DNA reads as TGTGCCTCGTGGGGGCAGGACAACTATGGCTACACCTTC. This codes for CASWGQDNYGYTF.

This clonotype occurred a few times. The chain has TRBV2 and TRBJ2-7; 9 bases are shared with TRBD1. J lost 4 bases, V lost 8 bases, and 6 bases had no gene match. The CDR3 is 13 residues long. Germline loops: CDR1 SNHLY, CDR2 FYNNEI. CDR3 bases: TGTGCCAGCGCCGGACAGGGGACGTACGAGCAGTACTTC. As protein: CASAGQGTYEQYF.

This clonotype occurred a few times. The chain joins TRBV6-6 to TRBJ1-4, with D unclear. Trimming removed 5 bases from V and 8 bases from J, with 6 bases in between. This CDR3 is built from 11 residues. Germline CDR1 and CDR2: MNHNY and SVGAGI (reference sequence). The CDR3 sequence is CASSPGEKLFF. The CDR3 DNA sequence: TGTGCCAGCAGTCCGGGGGAAAAACTGTTTTTT.

As regards this clonotype: The CDR3 ends on some other residue instead of the conserved phenylalanine or tryptophan, so this is likely a read error. The rearrangement links TRBV7-9 to TRBJ1-1, with unresolved D. V was clipped by 6 bases and J by 3 bases, with 8 bases between them. The CDR3 covers 12 residues. Germline-derived CDR1 and CDR2 are SEHNR and FQNEAQ (reference sequence). The chain's CDR3 is CASRTAHTEAFL. The CDR3 region has the DNA TGTGCCAGCAGAACAGCCCACACTGAAGCTTTCTTA.

The chain couples TRBV5-6 to TRBJ2-3; 14 positions match TRBD2. The CDR3 spans 19 residues. Germline CDR1 reads SGHDT; CDR2 reads YYEEEE. V lost 2 bases to trimming and J lost 0 bases; unmatched junction nucleotides: 8. CDR3 nucleotides: TGTGCCAGCAGCTTTCGAACCGGGACTAGCGGGGGAAGCACAGATACGCAGTATTTT. This translates into CASSFRTGTSGGSTDTQYF.

The rearrangement uses TRBV19 and TRBJ2-7, with 8 bases identical to TRBD1. The ends lost 3 bases at V and 4 bases at J; junction bases unmatched: 5. CDR1 and CDR2 from the germline V gene are LNHDA and SQIVND (reference sequence). The CDR3 is made up of 14 amino acids. The CDR3 region is CASSIGQGEYEQYF. The DNA for the CDR3 is TGTGCCAGTAGTATTGGACAGGGTGAATACGAGCAGTACTTC.

As for this clonotype: At one boundary the junction diverges from the germline segment, which might be a read error. V and J are TRBV18 and TRBJ2-1; 7 bases map to TRBD2. Per the germline V gene, CDR1 is KGHSH and CDR2 is LQKENI. The CDR3 contains 15 residues. CDR3 sequence (DNA): TGTGCCAGCTCGCCTCGGACTTACGGGGGGAATGAGCATTTCTTC. This gives the protein CASSPRTYGGNEHFF.

V gene TRBV6-2 or TRBV6-3 combines with J gene TRBJ2-3, with 9 bases matching TRBD2. Germline CDR1 is MNHEY and CDR2 is SVGEGT. V lost 3 bases to trimming and J lost 4 bases; unmatched junction nucleotides: 5. CDR3 length equals 15 residues. CDR3 nucleotide sequence: TGTGCCAGCAGTTATTCGACTAGCGGCGCAGATACGCAGTATTTT. Translated, it gives CASSYSTSGADTQYF.

This clonotype came up a few times. V usage is TRBV12-3 or TRBV12-4 and J usage is TRBJ1-1; weak D call: TRBD1 (5 bases). The CDR3 covers 14 residues. The V gene lost 3 bases and the J gene lost 4 bases, with 12 bases spanning the gap. Written as DNA, the CDR3 is TGTGCCAGCAGTTTCAGGGACTTGGGCACTGAAGCTTTCTTT. Its protein is CASSFRDLGTEAFF.

A few counts support this clonotype. The genes are TRBV15 and TRBJ2-1; weak D call: TRBD2 (5 bases). CDR3 size: 17 residues. Trimming took off 0 bases at V and 0 bases at J, with 12 bases between the two ends. CDR1 and CDR2 (germline): LNHNV, YYDKDF (reference sequence). Written as DNA, the CDR3 is TGTGCCACCAGCAGAGATGGGCCGGGGATCTCCTACAATGAGCAGTTCTTC. It translates to CATSRDGPGISYNEQFF.

This clonotype has only a few counts. The genes are TRBV7-8 and TRBJ2-1; 9 nucleotides line up with TRBD2. With V trimmed by 5 bases and J by 10 bases, 12 bases remained unmatched. The CDR3 has 15 residues. Germline-derived CDR1 and CDR2 are SGHVS and FQNEAQ. The CDR3 DNA sequence: TGTGCCAGCAGCCCACGCGGGGGGGCTACAGTGGAGCAGTTCTTC. It yields the protein CASSPRGGATVEQFF.

This clonotype turned up a few times. This chain links TRBV28 with TRBJ1-2, with TRBD1 matching 10 bases. CDR3 length: 14 residues. The V segment lost 2 bases and the J segment 8 bases; nucleotides outside the gene matches: 5. The V gene's germline CDR1 is MDHEN and CDR2 SYDVKM. The CDR3 loop is CASSLLTGGSGYTF. The DNA for the CDR3 is TGTGCCAGCAGTTTACTGACAGGGGGCTCGGGCTACACCTTC.

This clonotype was seen a few times. This chain connects TRBV7-3 to TRBJ2-1; no clear D gene. V lost 1 base and J lost 7, with 5 bases in between. Germline V gene lookup returns CDR1 SGHTA and CDR2 FQGTGA. The CDR3 consists of 12 residues. The CDR3 bases are TGTGCCAGCAGCTTAAAGATAAATGAGCAGTTCTTC. It specifies CASSLKINEQFF.

The sample holds many counts of this clonotype. The chain uses TRBV4-3 and TRBJ2-1; TRBD2 matches 8 bases. The V gene's germline CDR1 is LGHNA and CDR2 YSLEER. This CDR3 contains 15 residues. The V gene end was trimmed by 0 bases and the J gene end by 11 bases; junction bases not matched to a gene: 9. The CDR3 DNA reads as TGCGCCAGCAGCCAAGAGCCAGCGGGGGTATTAAAGCAGTTCTTC. Residues: CASSQEPAGVLKQFF.

The chain links TRBV6-2 or TRBV6-3 to TRBJ2-1; maybe TRBD1 (5 bases). The CDR3 runs to 17 residues. Trimming removed 5 bases from V and 0 bases from J, with 17 bases in between. CDR1 and CDR2 (germline): MNHEY, SVGEGT. CDR3 nucleotide sequence: TGTGCCAGCAGTACGACTGTAGGGGTCAGCTCCTACAATGAGCAGTTCTTC. This encodes CASSTTVGVSSYNEQFF.

This clonotype was picked up many times. The chain links TRBV12-3 or TRBV12-4 to TRBJ1-1; possible D gene TRBD1, 5 bases. Trimming shortened V by 6 bases and J by 10 bases, and 9 bases separated the two germline ends. CDR3 length: 10 residues. CDR3 sequence: CASSGAGAFF. Here the CDR3 DNA reads TGTGCCAGCAGCGGGGCGGGAGCTTTCTTT.

The chain recombines TRBV4-2 with TRBJ1-3; D is undetermined. The ends were cut back, 5 bases at V and 4 bases at J, with 9 bases in the middle. This CDR3 is built from 13 residues. CDR1 LGHNA and CDR2 YNFKEQ come from the germline V gene. The CDR3 spells CASSENSGNTIYF. The CDR3, as DNA: TGTGCCAGCAGCGAAAACTCAGGAAACACCATATATTTT.

CDR3 sequence reads: CASSSTSDEQFF. CDR3 DNA: TGTGCCAGCAGTTCCACTAGCGATGAGCAGTTCTTC. This chain connects TRBV12-3 or TRBV12-4 to TRBJ2-1; 7 nucleotides agree with TRBD2. The CDR3 length is 12 residues. J gave up 8 bases and V 4 bases, and 2 bases lay outside the gene matches.

The CDR3 sequence: CASSSAVSGNTIYF. CDR3 in DNA: TGTGCCAGCTCCTCGGCGGTCTCTGGAAACACCATATATTTT. The chain has TRBV12-3 or TRBV12-4 and TRBJ1-3; D remains unclear. This CDR3 is built from 14 residues. Trimming took off 8 bases at V and 0 bases at J, with 11 bases between the two ends.

The table lists this clonotype with a few counts. The chain joins TRBV28 to TRBJ1-1; D ambiguous. This CDR3 region has 13 residues. The V gene lost 11 bases and the J gene lost 4 bases, with 17 bases spanning the gap. Germline V lookup: CDR1 MDHEN, CDR2 SYDVKM. The CDR3 spells CAAGLKWGTEAFF. The CDR3 region has the DNA TGTGCCGCCGGGCTCAAATGGGGCACTGAAGCTTTCTTT.

This clonotype was seen more than once but under ten times. The CDR3 is CASSYSNRLAGGSTDTQYF. The CDR3 nucleotides are TGTGCCAGCAGTTACTCGAATAGACTAGCGGGGGGGAGCACAGATACGCAGTATTTT. The chain joins TRBV6-2 or TRBV6-3 to TRBJ2-3, with 14 bases matching TRBD2. The germline V gene has CDR1 MNHEY and CDR2 SVGEGT. This CDR3 region has 19 residues. V dropped 0 bases and J dropped 0; count of bases not matched to a gene: 5.